The T cell receptor beta chain described here comes from a study of shared clonotypes between healthy human individuals. Using immunoSEQ multiplex PCR, the repertoire was profiled, and TCRdb retains in-frame clones only, with some absent. The sample lists 1,500,000 or so clones; approximately 98.5% were seen once. The TCR sequence derives from a man younger than 40 in good health. The sample was naive CD4+ T cells sorted from blood. As to subset: CD45RA+ positively selected.

The CDR3 loop reads CSASGRADNEQFF. CDR3 nucleotide sequence: TGCAGCGCTAGCGGGAGGGCCGACAATGAGCAGTTCTTC. The chain recombines TRBV29-1 with TRBJ2-1, with 12 nucleotides matching TRBD2. The germline gives CDR1 SQVTM, CDR2 ANQGSEA. Trimming removed 7 bases from V and 5 bases from J; junction bases left unmatched: 3. CDR3 length: 13 amino acids.